These 15 T cell receptor beta chains were all obtained from the same sample, sequenced in a study of radiation and T cells in renal cell carcinoma. Time point of the sample: blood 2 weeks post-SBRT. Treatment specified: 15 Gy SBRT to primary tumor, nephrectomy 4 weeks later. Repertoires were generated with immunoSEQ multiplex PCR, while TCRdb's copy carries only in-frame clones and drops some. The repertoire holds more than 150,000 clones, with about nine tenths as singletons. Material: blood, obtained from a patient whose treatment included radiotherapy and nephrectomy. The receptor source for this set is a woman in her forties or fifties with renal cell carcinoma.

V is TRBV5-4 and J is TRBJ2-1, with TRBD1 as a possible D gene (6 bases). Germline V gene data show CDR1 as SGHNT and CDR2 as YYREEE (reference sequence). There are 13 residues in the CDR3. V was clipped by 5 bases and J by 8 bases, with 14 bases between them. The CDR3 DNA is TGTGCCAGCAGGGTACAGGGTGTAGATGAGCAGTTCTTC. Translation gives CASRVQGVDEQFF. The complete variable domain, with remaining parts taken from reference TRBV5-4 and TRBJ2-1, reads ETGVTQSPTHLIKTRGQQVTLRCSSQSGHNTVSWYQQALGQGPQFIFQYYREEENGRGNFPPRFSGLQFPNYSSELNVNALELDDSALYLCASRVQGVDEQFFGPGTRLTVL.

The chain recombines TRBV6-1 with TRBJ1-1; 7 bases are a match to TRBD1. This CDR3 contains 13 residues. Trimming took 4 bases from V and 3 from J; bases not matched to a gene: 2. Germline-derived CDR1 and CDR2 are MNHNS and SASEGT. The CDR3 is CASSVQGHTEAFF. The CDR3 bases are TGTGCCAGCAGTGTACAGGGGCACACTGAAGCTTTCTTT.

This chain uses TRBV4-3 with TRBJ2-1; 12 nucleotides align to TRBD2. The CDR3 loop spans 19 amino acids. J gave up 3 bases and V 4 bases, and 13 bases lay outside the gene matches. The germline V gene has CDR1 LGHNA and CDR2 YSLEER. CDR3 sequence: CASSPSGASGGAIYNEQFF. CDR3 sequence (DNA): TGCGCCAGCAGCCCCTCGGGGGCTAGCGGGGGGGCCATCTACAATGAGCAGTTCTTC.

This rearrangement joins TRBV2 to TRBJ2-1, with D possibly being TRBD2 (6 bases). There are 14 residues in the CDR3. Trimming pared 7 bases from V and 4 bases from J, leaving 14 bases between. Looked up from germline, CDR1 is SNHLY and CDR2 is FYNNEI. This CDR3 reads CASIRAGIYNEQFF. CDR3 nucleotide sequence: TGTGCCAGCATCCGGGCGGGGATTTACAATGAGCAGTTCTTC.

The chain employs TRBV7-2 and TRBJ2-7, with D perhaps matching TRBD2 (5 bases). This CDR3 is built from 15 residues. Germline V gene sequence: CDR1 SGHTA, CDR2 FQGNSA. V lost 2 bases, J lost 0 bases, and 11 bases lay in between. CDR3 loop: CASSLRRASSYEQYF. The CDR3 DNA reads as TGTGCCAGCAGCTTAAGGCGGGCTAGCTCCTACGAGCAGTACTTC. The full variable domain, in which reference TRBV7-2 and TRBJ2-7 provide the parts outside the CDR3, is GAGVSQSPSNKVTEKGKDVELRCDPISGHTALYWYRQSLGQGLEFLIYFQGNSAPDKSGLPSDRFSAERTGGSVSTLTIQRTQQEDSAVYLCASSLRRASSYEQYFGPGTRLTVT.

V usage is TRBV7-9 and J usage is TRBJ2-1, with D perhaps TRBD1 or TRBD2 (5 bases each). With 5 bases removed from V and 7 bases from J, the gap between germline ends came to 24 bases. CDR1 SEHNR and CDR2 FQNEAQ come from the germline V gene (reference sequence). There are 17 residues in the CDR3. CDR3 bases: TGTGCCAGCAGCCCCTCAGTCTTGGGGACCGTCGGGAATGAGCAGTTCTTC. This translates into CASSPSVLGTVGNEQFF.

The V and J genes are TRBV2 and TRBJ1-2, with 10 bases that match TRBD1. The CDR3 runs to 14 residues. V dropped 5 bases and J dropped 6; count of bases not matched to a gene: 6. Per germline, CDR1 SNHLY and CDR2 FYNNEI. The chain's CDR3 is CASSMTGGINGYTF. The CDR3 nucleotides read TGTGCCAGCAGTATGACAGGGGGCATCAATGGCTACACCTTC.

This clone has just one count. The chain combines TRBV25-1 with TRBJ2-3, with TRBD1 as a possible D gene (6 bases). Germline V gives CDR1 MGHDK, CDR2 SYGVNS. The CDR3 is 14 amino acids. The V end lost 1 base, the J end lost 1 base, and 6 bases lay between the germline ends. DNA of the CDR3: TGTGCCAGCAGTGAATGGACAGGCACAGATACGCAGTATTTT. It encodes CASSEWTGTDTQYF.

This clone was seen just once. The rearrangement uses TRBV9 and TRBJ2-3; D may be TRBD2 (7 bases). V was shortened by 2 bases and J by 1 base, with 11 bases between the two germline ends. Germline CDR1 and CDR2: SGDLS and YYNGEE. The CDR3 sequence is 15 residues long. The CDR3 bases are TGTGCCAGCAGCGTTGGGGGGGGCCGCACAGATACGCAGTATTTT. This translates into CASSVGGGRTDTQYF.

This clone was seen ten or more times. The chain recombines TRBV7-6 with TRBJ1-2; 8 bases line up with TRBD1. This CDR3 has 14 amino acids. The V and J ends lost 5 bases and 6 bases, in that order; junction bases with no gene match: 8. The germline CDR1 and CDR2 sequences are SGHVS and FNYEAQ. The CDR3 nucleotides are TGTGCCAGCAGCCTGGCAGGGGGCGCGGATGGCTACACCTTC. It codes for CASSLAGGADGYTF.

The CDR3 here is CASSQDGLNTEAFF. CDR3 bases: TGCGCCAGCAGCCAAGACGGGCTGAACACTGAAGCTTTCTTT. V is TRBV4-1 and J is TRBJ1-1; D gene uncertain. CDR1 MGHRA and CDR2 YSYEKL come from the germline V gene. V was cut by 0 bases and J by 0 bases, with 5 bases left in between. CDR3 length: 14 amino acids.

This clone was counted a few times. V gene TRBV7-8 combines with J gene TRBJ1-1, with 8 bases aligning to TRBD1. Trimming removed 1 base from V and 0 bases from J; junction bases left unmatched: 19. Germline V gene data show CDR1 as SGHVS and CDR2 as FQNEAQ. The CDR3 sequence is 21 residues long. CDR3: CASSLVRLFAGGTALNTEAFF. CDR3 sequence (DNA): TGTGCCAGCAGCTTAGTACGCCTGTTTGCAGGGGGCACCGCTTTGAACACTGAAGCTTTCTTT.

The chain combines TRBV5-1 with TRBJ2-3, with D possibly matching TRBD1 (6 bases). The V and J ends lost 4 bases and 0 bases respectively, with 12 bases between them. The V gene's germline CDR1 is SGHRS and CDR2 YFSETQ. The CDR3 runs 15 residues. CDR3 amino acids: CASSAGTPSTDTQYF. The CDR3 DNA reads as TGCGCCAGCAGCGCAGGGACACCAAGCACAGATACGCAGTATTTT.

The chain employs TRBV5-4 and TRBJ2-3, with 11 bases fitting TRBD2. The CDR3 length is 17 residues. The V gene's germline CDR1 is SGHNT and CDR2 YYREEE (reference sequence). Trimming removed 5 bases from V and 1 base from J; junction bases left unmatched: 9. In nucleotides, the CDR3 is TGTGCCAGCAGGGAGAGACTAGCGGGGAGACGCACAGATACGCAGTATTTT. Encoded protein: CASRERLAGRRTDTQYF.

The chain couples TRBV5-1 to TRBJ2-3, with 7 bases lining up with TRBD2. Germline CDR1 reads SGHRS; CDR2 reads YFSETQ. There are 17 residues in the CDR3. Trimming at V came to 0 bases and at J to 2 bases, leaving 9 bases not matched to a gene. In nucleotides, the CDR3 is TGCGCCAGCAGCTTGGGGTCGCTGGCGGGGGTCACAGATACGCAGTATTTT. Translating gives CASSLGSLAGVTDTQYF.